This T cell receptor (beta chain) derives from a study of OX40 agonist ivuxolimab in advanced cancers. Points from the study as a whole: CD4+ T cells averaged fewer expanded clones than CD8+ T cells.

Details on this clone: Its antigen is not known. One end of the junction does not line up with germline, which may come from a read error.

CDR1 is SSHAT and CDR2 is FNYEAQ in the germline V gene (reference sequence). CDR3 length equals 14 residues. Libraries were prepared by immunoSEQ multiplex PCR; TCRdb keeps only in-frame clonotypes and omits some of them. Of fewer than 65,000 clones detected, around 89% appear once; the ten largest clones hold about 5.4%. This specimen consisted of CD4+ or CD8+ T cells sorted from blood, obtained in a trial of the OX40 agonist ivuxolimab. The J gene is TRBJ2-5, the V gene TRBV7-7; TRBD2 agrees at 7 bases. The origin of this receptor is an adult with an advanced solid tumor such as melanoma, head and neck, liver or kidney cancer. This CDR3 is CASSRSGERETQYF. In DNA, the CDR3 is TGTGCTAGCAGTCGCAGCGGGGAACGGGAGACCCAGTACTTC.